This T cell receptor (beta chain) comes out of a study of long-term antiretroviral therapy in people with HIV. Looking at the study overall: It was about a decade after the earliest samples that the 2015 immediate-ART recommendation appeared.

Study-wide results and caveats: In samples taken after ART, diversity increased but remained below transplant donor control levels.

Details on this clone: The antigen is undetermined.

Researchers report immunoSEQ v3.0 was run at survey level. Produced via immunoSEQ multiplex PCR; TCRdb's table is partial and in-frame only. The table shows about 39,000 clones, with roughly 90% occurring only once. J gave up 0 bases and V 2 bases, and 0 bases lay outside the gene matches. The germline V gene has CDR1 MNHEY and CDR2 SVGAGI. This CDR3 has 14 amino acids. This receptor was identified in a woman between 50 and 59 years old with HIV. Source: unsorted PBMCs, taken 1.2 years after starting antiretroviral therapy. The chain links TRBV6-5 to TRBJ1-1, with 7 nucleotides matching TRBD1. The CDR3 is CASSYGTVNTEAFF. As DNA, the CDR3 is TGTGCCAGCAGTTACGGGACAGTGAACACTGAAGCTTTCTTT.